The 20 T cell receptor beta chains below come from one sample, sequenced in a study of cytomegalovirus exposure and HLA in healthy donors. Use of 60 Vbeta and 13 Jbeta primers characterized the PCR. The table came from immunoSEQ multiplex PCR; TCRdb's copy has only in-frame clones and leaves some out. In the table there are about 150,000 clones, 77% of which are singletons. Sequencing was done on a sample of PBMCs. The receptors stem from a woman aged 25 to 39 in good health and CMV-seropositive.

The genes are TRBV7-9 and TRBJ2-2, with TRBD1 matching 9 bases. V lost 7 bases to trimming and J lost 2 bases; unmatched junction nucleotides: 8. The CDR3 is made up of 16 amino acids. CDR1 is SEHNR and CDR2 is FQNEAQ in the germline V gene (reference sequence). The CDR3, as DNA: TGTGCCAGCAACCTACCGGGACAGGGTAACACCGGGGAGCTGTTTTTT. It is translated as CASNLPGQGNTGELFF.

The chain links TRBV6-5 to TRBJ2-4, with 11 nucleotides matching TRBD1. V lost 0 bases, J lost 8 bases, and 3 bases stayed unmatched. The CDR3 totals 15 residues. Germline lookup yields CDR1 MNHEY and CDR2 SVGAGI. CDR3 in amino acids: CASSYSGTGGDIQYF. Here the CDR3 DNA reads TGTGCCAGCAGTTACTCGGGGACAGGGGGTGACATTCAGTACTTC.

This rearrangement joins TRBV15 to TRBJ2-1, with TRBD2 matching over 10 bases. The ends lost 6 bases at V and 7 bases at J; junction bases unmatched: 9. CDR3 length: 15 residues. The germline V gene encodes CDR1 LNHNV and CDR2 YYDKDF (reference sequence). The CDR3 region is CATSTRTSGLNEQFF. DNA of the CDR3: TGTGCCACCAGTACAAGGACTAGCGGTTTGAATGAGCAGTTCTTC.

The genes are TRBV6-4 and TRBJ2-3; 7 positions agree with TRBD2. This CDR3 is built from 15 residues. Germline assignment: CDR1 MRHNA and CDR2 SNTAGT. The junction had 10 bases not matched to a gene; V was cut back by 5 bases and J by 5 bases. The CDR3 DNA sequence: TGTGCCAGCAGTTCTAGGGCGGGAGCTGGAGATACGCAGTATTTT. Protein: CASSSRAGAGDTQYF.

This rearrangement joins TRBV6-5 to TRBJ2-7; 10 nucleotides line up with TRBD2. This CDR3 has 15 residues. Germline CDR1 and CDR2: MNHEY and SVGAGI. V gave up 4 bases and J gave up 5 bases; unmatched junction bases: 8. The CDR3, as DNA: TGTGCCAGCAGTTTGTCAGCGGGAGGGCCCCACGAGCAGTACTTC. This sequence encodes CASSLSAGGPHEQYF.

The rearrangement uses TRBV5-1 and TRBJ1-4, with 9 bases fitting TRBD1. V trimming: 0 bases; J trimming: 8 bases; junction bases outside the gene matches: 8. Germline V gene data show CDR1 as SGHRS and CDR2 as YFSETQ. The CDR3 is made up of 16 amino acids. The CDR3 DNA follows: TGCGCCAGCAGCTTGGCCGGGACAGGGTTGAACGAAAAACTGTTTTTT. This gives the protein CASSLAGTGLNEKLFF.

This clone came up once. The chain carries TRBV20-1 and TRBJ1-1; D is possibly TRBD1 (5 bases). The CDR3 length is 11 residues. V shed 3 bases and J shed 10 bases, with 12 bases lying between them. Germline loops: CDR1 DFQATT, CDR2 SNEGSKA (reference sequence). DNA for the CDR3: TGCAGTGCTAGCGATGGGAGGGGAGCTTTCTTT. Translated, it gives CSASDGRGAFF.

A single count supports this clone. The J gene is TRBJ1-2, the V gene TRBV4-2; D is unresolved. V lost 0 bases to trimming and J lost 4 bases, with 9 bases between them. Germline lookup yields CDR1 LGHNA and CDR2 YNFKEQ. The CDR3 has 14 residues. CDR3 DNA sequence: TGTGCCAGCAGCCAAGACGGTGAGGGCTATGGCTACACCTTC. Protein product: CASSQDGEGYGYTF.

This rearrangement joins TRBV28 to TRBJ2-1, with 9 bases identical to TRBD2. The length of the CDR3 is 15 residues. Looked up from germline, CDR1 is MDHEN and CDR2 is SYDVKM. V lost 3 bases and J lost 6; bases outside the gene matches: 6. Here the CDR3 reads CASSFGGRATNEQFF. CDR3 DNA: TGTGCCAGCAGTTTTGGCGGGAGGGCCACCAATGAGCAGTTCTTC.

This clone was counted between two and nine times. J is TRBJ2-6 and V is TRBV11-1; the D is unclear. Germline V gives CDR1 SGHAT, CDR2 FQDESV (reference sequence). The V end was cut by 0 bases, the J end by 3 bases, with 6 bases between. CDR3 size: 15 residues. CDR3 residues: CASSLAARGANVLTF. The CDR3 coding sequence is TGTGCCAGCAGCTTAGCAGCTCGTGGGGCCAACGTCCTGACTTTC. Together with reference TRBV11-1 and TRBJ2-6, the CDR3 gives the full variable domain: EAEVAQSPRYKITEKSQAVAFWCDPISGHATLYWYRQILGQGPELLVQFQDESVVDDSQLPKDRFSAERLKGVDSTLKIQPAELGDSAMYLCASSLAARGANVLTFGAGSRLTVL.

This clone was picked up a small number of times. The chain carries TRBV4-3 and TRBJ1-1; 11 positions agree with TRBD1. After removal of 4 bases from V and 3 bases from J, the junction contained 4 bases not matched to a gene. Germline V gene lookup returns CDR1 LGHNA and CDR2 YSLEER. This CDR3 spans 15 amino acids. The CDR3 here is CASSRGTGGYTEAFF. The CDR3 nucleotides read TGCGCCAGCAGCCGAGGGACAGGGGGATACACTGAAGCTTTCTTT.

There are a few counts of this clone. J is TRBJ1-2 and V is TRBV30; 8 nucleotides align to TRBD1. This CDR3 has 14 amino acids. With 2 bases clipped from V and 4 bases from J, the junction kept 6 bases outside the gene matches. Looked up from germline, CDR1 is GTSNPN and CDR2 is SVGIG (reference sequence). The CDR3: CAWSFTQGGYGYTF. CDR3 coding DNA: TGTGCCTGGAGTTTCACACAGGGGGGCTATGGCTACACCTTC.

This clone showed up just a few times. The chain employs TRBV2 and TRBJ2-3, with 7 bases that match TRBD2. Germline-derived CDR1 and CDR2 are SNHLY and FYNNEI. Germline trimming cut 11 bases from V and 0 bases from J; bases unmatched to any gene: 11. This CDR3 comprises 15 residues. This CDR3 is CAGGESGGSTDTQYF. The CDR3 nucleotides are TGTGCCGGGGGGGAATCGGGCGGGAGCACAGATACGCAGTATTTT. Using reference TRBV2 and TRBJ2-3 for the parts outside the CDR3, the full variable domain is EPEVTQTPSHQVTQMGQEVILRCVPISNHLYFYWYRQILGQKVEFLVSFYNNEISEKSEIFDDQFSVERPDGSNFTLKIRSTKLEDSAMYFCAGGESGGSTDTQYFGPGTRLTVL.

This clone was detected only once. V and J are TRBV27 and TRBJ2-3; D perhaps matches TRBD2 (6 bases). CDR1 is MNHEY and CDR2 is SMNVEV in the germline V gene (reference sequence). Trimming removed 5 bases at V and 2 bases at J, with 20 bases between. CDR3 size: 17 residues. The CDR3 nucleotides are TGTGCCAGCAGTCTCCACGGACTAAGCGGGTACACAGATACGCAGTATTTT. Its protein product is CASSLHGLSGYTDTQYF.

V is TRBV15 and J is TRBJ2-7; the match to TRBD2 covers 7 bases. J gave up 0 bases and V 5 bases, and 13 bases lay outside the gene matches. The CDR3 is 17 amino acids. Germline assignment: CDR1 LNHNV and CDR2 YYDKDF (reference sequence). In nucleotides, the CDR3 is TGTGCCACCAGCCTCGGTCAATTCGGGGGGAGCTCCTACGAGCAGTACTTC. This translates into CATSLGQFGGSSYEQYF.

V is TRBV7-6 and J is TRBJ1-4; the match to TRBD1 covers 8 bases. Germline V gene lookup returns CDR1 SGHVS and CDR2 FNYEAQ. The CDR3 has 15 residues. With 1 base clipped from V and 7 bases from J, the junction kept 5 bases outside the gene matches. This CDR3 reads CASSLGGQASEKLFF. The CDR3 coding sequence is TGTGCCAGCAGCTTAGGGGGACAGGCCAGTGAAAAACTGTTTTTT.

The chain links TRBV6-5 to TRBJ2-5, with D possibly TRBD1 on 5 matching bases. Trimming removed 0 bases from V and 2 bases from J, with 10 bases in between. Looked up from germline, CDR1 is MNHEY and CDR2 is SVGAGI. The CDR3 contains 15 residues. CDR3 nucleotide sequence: TGTGCCAGCAGTTACTCAGGCGACAGACAAGAGACCCAGTACTTC. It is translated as CASSYSGDRQETQYF.

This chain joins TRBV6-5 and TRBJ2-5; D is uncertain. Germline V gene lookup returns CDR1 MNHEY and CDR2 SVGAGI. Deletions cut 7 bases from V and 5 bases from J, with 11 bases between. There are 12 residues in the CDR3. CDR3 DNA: TGTGCCAGCAATGGCGGTCTGGAGACCCAGTACTTC. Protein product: CASNGGLETQYF.

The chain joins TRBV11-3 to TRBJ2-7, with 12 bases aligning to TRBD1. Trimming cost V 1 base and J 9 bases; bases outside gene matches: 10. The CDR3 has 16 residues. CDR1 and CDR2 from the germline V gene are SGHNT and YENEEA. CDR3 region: CASSLAVGQGAIGQYF. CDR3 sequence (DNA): TGTGCCAGCAGCTTAGCGGTGGGACAGGGGGCGATTGGGCAGTACTTC.

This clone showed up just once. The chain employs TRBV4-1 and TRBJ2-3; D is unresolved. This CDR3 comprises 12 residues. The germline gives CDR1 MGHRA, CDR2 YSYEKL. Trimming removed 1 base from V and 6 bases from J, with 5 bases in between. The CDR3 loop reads CASSQVADTQYF. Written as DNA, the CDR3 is TGCGCCAGCAGCCAAGTGGCCGATACGCAGTATTTT.